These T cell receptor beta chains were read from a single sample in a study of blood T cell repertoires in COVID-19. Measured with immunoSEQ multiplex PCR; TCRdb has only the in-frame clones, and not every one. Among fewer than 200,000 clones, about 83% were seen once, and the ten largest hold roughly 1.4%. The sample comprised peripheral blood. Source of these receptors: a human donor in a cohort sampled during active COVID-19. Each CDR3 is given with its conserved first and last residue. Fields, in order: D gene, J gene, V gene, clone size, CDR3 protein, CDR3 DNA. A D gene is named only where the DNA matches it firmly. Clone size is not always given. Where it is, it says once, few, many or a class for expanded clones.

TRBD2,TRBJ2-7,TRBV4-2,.,CASSGLADRVYEQYF,TGTGCCAGCAGCGGACTAGCGGACCGAGTTTACGAGCAGTACTTC
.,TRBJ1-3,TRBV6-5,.,CASSLQGVLSGNTIYF,TGTGCCAGCAGTTTACAGGGAGTATTGTCTGGAAACACCATATATTTT
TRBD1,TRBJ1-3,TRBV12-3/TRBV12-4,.,CASKTGAGNTIYF,TGTGCCAGCAAAACAGGGGCTGGAAACACCATATATTTT
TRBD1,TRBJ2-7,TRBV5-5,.,CASSIGQEDYEQYF,TGTGCCAGCAGCATAGGACAGGAGGACTACGAGCAGTACTTC
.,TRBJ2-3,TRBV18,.,CASSPRPTGDTQYF,TGTGCCAGCTCACCACGGCCTACGGGGGATACGCAGTATTTT
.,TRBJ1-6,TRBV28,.,CASSLVRETAPLHF,TGTGCCAGCAGTTTGGTCAGGGAAACGGCACCCCTCCACTTT
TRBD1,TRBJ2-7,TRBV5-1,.,CASSVGQGAYEQYF,TGCGCCAGCAGCGTCGGACAGGGGGCCTACGAGCAGTACTTC
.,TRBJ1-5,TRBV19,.,CASSIGWGGVQPQHF,TGTGCCAGTAGTATAGGTTGGGGGGGCGTTCAGCCCCAGCATTTT
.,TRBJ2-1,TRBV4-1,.,CASSQDRLNEQFF,TGCGCCAGCAGCCAAGACAGGCTAAATGAGCAGTTCTTC
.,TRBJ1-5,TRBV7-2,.,CASSFGIGNQPQHF,TGTGCCAGCAGCTTCGGGATCGGCAATCAGCCCCAGCATTTT
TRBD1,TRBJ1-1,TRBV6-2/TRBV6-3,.,CASSYLTGRNTEAFF,TGTGCCAGCAGTTACTTGACAGGGCGGAACACTGAAGCTTTCTTT
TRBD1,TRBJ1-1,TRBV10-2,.,CASSYRGDTEAFF,TGCGCCAGCAGTTACAGGGGGGACACTGAAGCTTTCTTT
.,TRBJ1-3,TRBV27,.,CASSLRASGNTIYF,TGTGCCAGCAGTTTGAGGGCCTCTGGAAACACCATATATTTT
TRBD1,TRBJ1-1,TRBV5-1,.,CASSPGQGSTEAFF,TGCGCCAGCAGCCCGGGACAGGGAAGTACTGAAGCTTTCTTT
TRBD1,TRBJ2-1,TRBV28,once,CASRGSDRSYNEQFF,TGTGCCAGCAGAGGCTCGGACAGGAGTTACAATGAGCAGTTCTTC
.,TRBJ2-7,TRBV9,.,CASSVDRRGEQYF,TGTGCCAGCAGCGTAGATCGAAGGGGCGAGCAGTACTTC
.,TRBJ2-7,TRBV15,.,CATSRGGEQYF,TGTGCCACCAGCAGGGGGGGCGAGCAGTACTTC
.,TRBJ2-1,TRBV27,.,CASSQLGQRDEQFF,TGTGCCAGCAGTCAACTAGGGCAGAGGGATGAGCAGTTCTTC
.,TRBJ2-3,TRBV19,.,CASRERDSLGADTQYF,TGTGCCAGTAGGGAACGGGACTCCTTAGGGGCAGATACGCAGTATTTT
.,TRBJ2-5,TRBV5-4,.,CASFTGETQYF,TGTGCCAGCTTCACGGGGGAGACCCAGTACTTC
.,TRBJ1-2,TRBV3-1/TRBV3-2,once,CASGGQGGDGYTF,TGTGCCAGCGGTGGCCAAGGGGGAGATGGCTACACCTTC
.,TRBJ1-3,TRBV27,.,CASSAWGGGNTIYF,TGTGCCAGCAGCGCCTGGGGCGGCGGAAACACCATATATTTT
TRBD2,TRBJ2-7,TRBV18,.,CASSRTSVNEQYF,TGTGCCAGCTCACGGACTAGCGTCAACGAGCAGTACTTC
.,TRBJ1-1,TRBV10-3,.,CAISERTPNTEAFF,TGTGCCATCTCAGAGAGGACACCGAACACTGAAGCTTTCTTT
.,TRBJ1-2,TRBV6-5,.,CASSYSTPGGGYTF,TGTGCCAGCAGTTACTCCACTCCCGGGGGTGGCTACACCTTC
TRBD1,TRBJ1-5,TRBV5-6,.,CASSSGTGIQPQHF,TGTGCCAGCAGCTCGGGGACAGGGATTCAGCCCCAGCATTTT
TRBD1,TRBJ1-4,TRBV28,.,CASSRVGQGGEKLFF,TGTGCCAGCAGCCGCGTGGGACAGGGGGGTGAAAAACTGTTTTTT
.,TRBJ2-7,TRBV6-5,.,CASRSSVYEQYF,TGTGCCAGCAGATCTAGCGTCTACGAGCAGTACTTC
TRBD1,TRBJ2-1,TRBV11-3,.,CASSLGQGASNEQFF,TGTGCCAGCAGCTTAGGGCAGGGGGCCTCCAATGAGCAGTTCTTC
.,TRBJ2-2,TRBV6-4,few,CASSLGGNTGELFF,TGTGCCAGCAGTCTGGGGGGTAACACCGGGGAGCTGTTTTTT
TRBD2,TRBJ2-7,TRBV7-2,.,CASSRRGGEIEQYF,TGTGCCAGCAGCCGGCGGGGAGGGGAGATTGAGCAGTACTTC
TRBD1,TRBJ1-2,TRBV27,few,CASRQGGASGYGYTF,TGTGCCAGCAGACAGGGGGGGGCAAGTGGCTATGGCTACACCTTC
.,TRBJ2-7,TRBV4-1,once,CASSQALTGSISYEQYF,TGCGCCAGCAGCCAAGCACTGACAGGATCAATCTCCTACGAGCAGTACTTC
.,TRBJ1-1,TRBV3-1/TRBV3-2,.,CASSQNDRHTEAFF,TGTGCCAGCAGTCAGAACGACAGACACACTGAAGCTTTCTTT
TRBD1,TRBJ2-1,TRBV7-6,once,CASSLDRGSYNEQFF,TGTGCCAGCAGTTTGGACAGGGGCTCCTACAATGAGCAGTTCTTC
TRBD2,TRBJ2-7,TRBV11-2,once,CASSPRGAGGTYEQYF,TGTGCCAGCAGCCCCCGGGGGGCGGGGGGGACCTACGAGCAGTACTTC
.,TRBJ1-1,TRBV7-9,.,CASSSPGTEAFF,TGTGCCAGCAGCTCTCCCGGGACTGAAGCTTTCTTT
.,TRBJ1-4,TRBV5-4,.,CASSLEGDPNEKLFF,TGTGCCAGCAGCTTGGAGGGGGATCCTAATGAAAAACTGTTTTTT
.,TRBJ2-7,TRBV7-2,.,CASSLLPSGNYEQYF,TGTGCCAGCAGCTTGTTGCCCAGCGGAAACTACGAGCAGTACTTC
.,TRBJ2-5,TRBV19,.,CASSIDSGRYQETQYF,TGTGCCAGTAGTATAGATAGCGGCCGGTACCAAGAGACCCAGTACTTC